This TCR beta chain is drawn from a study of metastatic and nonmetastatic thyroid tumors. Study-wide results and caveats: Malignant thyroid tumors reportedly had TCR beta diversity that was significantly higher than in benign nodules, in blood and tumor.

Original data processing: It was from CDR3 differences across clinicopathological groups that a distant-metastasis classifier for papillary thyroid cancer was built. TCRdb reassembled clones from the PCR reads with MiXCR. TCRdb, not the authors, supplied the V and J calls. Among roughly 14,000 clones listed, 32% were seen once. This clone has a handful of counts. Its specificity is not known. Ahead of thyroid surgery, no patient had received treatment of any kind. Germline V gene sequence: CDR1 SGHNT, CDR2 YYREEE (reference sequence). V was shortened by 0 bases and J by 5 bases, with 17 bases between the two germline ends. The CDR3 extends over 17 amino acids.

Source material: tumor tissue. The J gene is TRBJ2-2, the V gene TRBV5-4, with D perhaps matching TRBD1 (5 bases). This sequence originates from a female donor with papillary thyroid cancer or a benign thyroid nodule (not recorded which). Some clones in this sample may be carry-over from other donors' samples. Here the CDR3 DNA reads TGTGCCAGCAGCTTGGAGTTGTTGGGGCAGCTGACCGGGGAGCTGTTTTTT. Translation: CASSLELLGQLTGELFF.